The clone carrying this TCR beta chain showed up many times. The sample is drawn from a study of T cells after yellow fever vaccination. Germline CDR1 MNHEY, CDR2 SVGEGT. This CDR3 is built from 13 residues. Between the trimmed V and J ends, which lost 6 bases and 4 bases, there was a span of 12 bases. A process of 5'RACE template switching, which added a universal primer site and UMIs, was used to make TCR cDNA. TCRdb re-derived calls from the 5' RACE reads in MiXCR, one entry per CDR3 protein. This table has 300,000 to 350,000 distinct CDR3 sequences, 4% to 5.5% appearing once. The sequence came from a man younger than 35 who received the YFV17D yellow fever vaccine. The source material was PBMCs, sampled 15 days after the yellow fever booster vaccination. The chain has TRBV6-2 or TRBV6-3 and TRBJ1-1; D remains unclear. In DNA, the CDR3 is TGTGCCAGCAGATTTGACTGGGCCACTGAAGCTTTCTTT. Translated: CASRFDWATEAFF.